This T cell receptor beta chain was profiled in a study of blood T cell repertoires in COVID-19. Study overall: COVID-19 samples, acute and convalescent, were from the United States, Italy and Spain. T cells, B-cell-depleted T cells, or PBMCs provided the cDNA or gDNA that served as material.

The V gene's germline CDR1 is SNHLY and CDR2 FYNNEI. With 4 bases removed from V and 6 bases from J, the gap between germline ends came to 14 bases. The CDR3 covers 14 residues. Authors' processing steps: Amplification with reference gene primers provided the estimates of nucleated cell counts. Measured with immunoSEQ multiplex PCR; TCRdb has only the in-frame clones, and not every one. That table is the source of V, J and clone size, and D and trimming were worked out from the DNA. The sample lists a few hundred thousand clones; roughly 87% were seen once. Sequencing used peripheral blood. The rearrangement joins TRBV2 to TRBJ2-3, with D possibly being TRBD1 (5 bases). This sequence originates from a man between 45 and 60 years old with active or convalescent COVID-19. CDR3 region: CASSGWTRDDTQYF. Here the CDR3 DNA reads TGTGCCAGCAGTGGCTGGACCAGGGATGATACGCAGTATTTT.